The 10 T cell receptor beta chains presented below share a single source sample, sequenced in a study of T cell responses to AZD1222 COVID-19 vaccine. Some clones are missing from TCRdb's copy, which holds only in-frame ones; the method was immunoSEQ multiplex PCR. This table has 120,000 to 150,000 clones, around 91% appearing once. Here the sequenced sample was peripheral blood, taken on day 0 of AZD1222 vaccination. The receptor set was obtained from an adult in good health.

The rearrangement joins TRBV3-1 (or the pseudogene TRBV3-2) to TRBJ2-1; 8 bases are shared with TRBD2. V shed 4 bases, J shed 12 bases, and the junction held 11 bases outside the gene matches. The CDR3 runs 14 residues. Looked up from germline, CDR1 is LGHDT and CDR2 is YNNKEL (reference sequence). The CDR3 DNA is TGTGCCAGCAGCCCCCGGACCAGCGGGAGTGGGCAGTTCTTC. Residues: CASSPRTSGSGQFF.

The chain joins TRBV9 to TRBJ1-1; D remains unclear. V was cut by 2 bases and J by 1 base, with 6 bases left in between. The length of the CDR3 is 13 residues. Looked up from germline, CDR1 is SGDLS and CDR2 is YYNGEE. DNA for the CDR3: TGTGCCAGCAGCGTGGCCCCGAACACTGAAGCTTTCTTT. It is translated as CASSVAPNTEAFF. Together with reference TRBV9 and TRBJ1-1, the CDR3 gives the full variable domain: DSGVTQTPKHLITATGQRVTLRCSPRSGDLSVYWYQQSLDQGLQFLIQYYNGEERAKGNILERFSAQQFPDLHSELNLSSLELGDSALYFCASSVAPNTEAFFGQGTRLTVV.

The V gene is TRBV10-3, the J gene TRBJ1-1; the D is unclear. Trimming left V 0 bases short and J 2 bases short, with 16 bases between. Germline V gene sequence: CDR1 ENHRY, CDR2 SYGVKD. CDR3 length: 17 amino acids. The CDR3 region is CAISESELPGYNTEAFF. Written as DNA, the CDR3 is TGTGCCATCAGTGAGTCGGAACTACCGGGGTATAACACTGAAGCTTTCTTT.

The V gene is TRBV4-1, the J gene TRBJ2-1, with D possibly being TRBD1 (6 bases). Trimming pared 0 bases from V and 4 bases from J, leaving 10 bases between. The CDR3 is 15 residues long. CDR1 and CDR2 from the germline V gene are MGHRA and YSYEKL. In nucleotides, the CDR3 is TGCGCCAGCAGCCAAGACACAGGGAATTACAATGAGCAGTTCTTC. This encodes CASSQDTGNYNEQFF.

J is TRBJ2-5 and V is TRBV7-2; TRBD2 matches at 7 bases. Germline CDR1 SGHTA, CDR2 FQGNSA. V lost 5 bases and J lost 4; bases outside the gene matches: 13. The CDR3 loop spans 16 amino acids. The CDR3 is CASSPTRAGNGETQYF. The CDR3 region has the DNA TGTGCCAGCAGCCCCACCAGAGCGGGGAACGGAGAGACCCAGTACTTC.

V usage is TRBV7-3 and J usage is TRBJ1-4; 9 bases fit TRBD1. Germline lookup yields CDR1 SGHTA and CDR2 FQGTGA. Losses at the gene ends were 5 bases for V and 1 base for J; bases not matched to a gene: 2. CDR3 length: 15 residues. The CDR3 reads CASSRQGGTNEKLFF. CDR3 nucleotide sequence: TGTGCCAGCAGCAGACAGGGGGGAACTAATGAAAAACTGTTTTTT.

The chain combines TRBV19 with TRBJ1-3, with D unclear. There are 14 residues in the CDR3. CDR1 is LNHDA, CDR2 SQIVND, per germline (reference sequence). The V end lost 5 bases, the J end lost 0 bases, and 8 bases lay between the germline ends. CDR3 in DNA: TGTGCCAGTAGTCTACTAAGCTCTGGAAACACCATATATTTT. It codes for CASSLLSSGNTIYF.

J is TRBJ1-2 and V is TRBV3-1 (or the pseudogene TRBV3-2); D gene uncertain. The germline CDR1 and CDR2 sequences are LGHDT and YNNKEL (reference sequence). V lost 6 bases and J lost 8, with 22 bases in between. This CDR3 contains 15 residues. CDR3 loop: CASSPTSLGGGGYTF. The CDR3, as DNA: TGTGCCAGCAGTCCGACCTCTTTGGGAGGAGGCGGCTACACCTTC.

The rearrangement links TRBV6-2 or TRBV6-3 to TRBJ2-3; D remains unclear. V shed 5 bases and J shed 8 bases, with 8 bases lying between them. Germline-derived CDR1 and CDR2 are MNHEY and SVGEGT. The CDR3 is 11 residues long. The DNA for the CDR3 is TGTGCCAGCAGTACGTGGGTTACGCAGTATTTT. The encoded protein is CASSTWVTQYF.

The rearrangement uses TRBV28 and TRBJ2-7; 9 nucleotides match TRBD1. The trim removed 6 bases at V and 5 bases at J, leaving 8 bases unmatched. Looked up from germline, CDR1 is MDHEN and CDR2 is SYDVKM. The CDR3 is 14 amino acids. CDR3 residues: CASRPDRGNNEQYF. CDR3 in DNA: TGTGCCAGCAGACCGGACAGGGGAAATAACGAGCAGTACTTC. Variable domain in full (rest from reference TRBV28 and TRBJ2-7): DVKVTQSSRYLVKRTGEKVFLECVQDMDHENMFWYRQDPGLGLRLIYFSYDVKMKEKGDIPEGYSVSREKKERFSLILESASTNQTSMYLCASRPDRGNNEQYFGPGTRLTVT.